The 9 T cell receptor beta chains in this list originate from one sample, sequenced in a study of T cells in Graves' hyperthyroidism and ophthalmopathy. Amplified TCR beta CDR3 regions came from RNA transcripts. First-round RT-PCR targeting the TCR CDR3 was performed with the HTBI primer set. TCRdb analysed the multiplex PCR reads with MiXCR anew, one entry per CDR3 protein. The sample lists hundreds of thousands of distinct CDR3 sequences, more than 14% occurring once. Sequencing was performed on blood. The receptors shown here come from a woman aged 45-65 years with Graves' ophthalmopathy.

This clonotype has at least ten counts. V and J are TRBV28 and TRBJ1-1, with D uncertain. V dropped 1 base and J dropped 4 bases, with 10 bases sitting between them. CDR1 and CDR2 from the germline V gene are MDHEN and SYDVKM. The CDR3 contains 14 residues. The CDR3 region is CASSLLGLTTEAFF. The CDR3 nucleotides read TGTGCCAGCAGTTTATTAGGACTCACCACTGAAGCTTTCTTT.

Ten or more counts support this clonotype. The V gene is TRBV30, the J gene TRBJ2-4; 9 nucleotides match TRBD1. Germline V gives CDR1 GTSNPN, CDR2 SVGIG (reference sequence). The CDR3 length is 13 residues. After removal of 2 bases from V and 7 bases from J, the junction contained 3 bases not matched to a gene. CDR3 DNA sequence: TGTGCCTGGAGTAAGGGACAGGGTAACATTCAGTACTTC. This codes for CAWSKGQGNIQYF.

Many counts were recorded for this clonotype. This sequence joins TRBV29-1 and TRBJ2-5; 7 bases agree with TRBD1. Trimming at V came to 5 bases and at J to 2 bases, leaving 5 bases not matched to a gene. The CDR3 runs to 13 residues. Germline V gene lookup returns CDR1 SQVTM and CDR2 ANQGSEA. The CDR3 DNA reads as TGCAGCGTTAATCGGGACAGTCAAGAGACCCAGTACTTC. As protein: CSVNRDSQETQYF.

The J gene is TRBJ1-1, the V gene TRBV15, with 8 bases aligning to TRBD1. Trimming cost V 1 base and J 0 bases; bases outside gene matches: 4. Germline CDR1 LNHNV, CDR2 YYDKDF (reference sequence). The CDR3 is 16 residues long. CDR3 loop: CATSRGRDRLNTEAFF. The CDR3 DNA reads TGTGCCACCAGCAGAGGCAGGGACAGGTTGAACACTGAAGCTTTCTTT.

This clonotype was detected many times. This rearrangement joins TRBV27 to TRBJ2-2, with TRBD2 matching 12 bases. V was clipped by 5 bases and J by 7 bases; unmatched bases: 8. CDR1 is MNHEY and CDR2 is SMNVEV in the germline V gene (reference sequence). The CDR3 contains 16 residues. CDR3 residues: CASSILTSGSIGELFF. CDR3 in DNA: TGTGCCAGCAGTATCCTGACTAGCGGGAGTATCGGGGAGCTGTTTTTT.

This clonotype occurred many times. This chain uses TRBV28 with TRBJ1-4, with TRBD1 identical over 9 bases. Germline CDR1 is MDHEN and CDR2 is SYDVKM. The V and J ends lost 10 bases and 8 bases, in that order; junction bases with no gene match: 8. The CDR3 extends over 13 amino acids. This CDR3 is CATQDRGNEKLFF. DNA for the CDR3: TGTGCCACACAAGACAGGGGGAACGAAAAACTGTTTTTT.

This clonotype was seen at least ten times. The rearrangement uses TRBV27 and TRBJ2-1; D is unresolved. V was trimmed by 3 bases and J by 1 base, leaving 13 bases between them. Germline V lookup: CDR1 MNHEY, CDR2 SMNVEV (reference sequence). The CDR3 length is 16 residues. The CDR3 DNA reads TGTGCCAGCAGTTTTTTGGGGTCGGCTTCCTACAATGAGCAGTTCTTC. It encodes CASSFLGSASYNEQFF.

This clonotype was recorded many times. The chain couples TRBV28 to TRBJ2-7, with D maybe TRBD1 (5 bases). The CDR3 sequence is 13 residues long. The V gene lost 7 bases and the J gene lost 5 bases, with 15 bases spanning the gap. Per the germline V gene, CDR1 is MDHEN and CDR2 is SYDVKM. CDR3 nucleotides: TGTGCCAGCATGAACCCCAGGGTTGACGAGCAGTACTTC. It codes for CASMNPRVDEQYF.

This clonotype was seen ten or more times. CDR3 residues: CASSELRLAVNNEQFF. DNA of the CDR3: TGTGCCAGCAGCGAGCTTCGACTAGCGGTTAACAATGAGCAGTTCTTC. This chain joins TRBV2 and TRBJ2-1, with 9 bases fitting TRBD2. Germline loops: CDR1 SNHLY, CDR2 FYNNEI. The CDR3 loop spans 16 amino acids. After removal of 6 bases from V and 5 bases from J, the junction contained 11 bases not matched to a gene.